These T cell receptor beta chains were read from a single sample in a study of regulatory T cells in long-lasting Graves disease. TCRdb reanalysed the multiplex PCR reads using MiXCR and keeps one entry per CDR3 protein. The sample records about 500,000 distinct CDR3 sequences, about 11% being singletons. The data were also submitted as part of a second study, on T cells in Graves' hyperthyroidism and ophthalmopathy.

The material was peripheral blood mononuclear cells (PBMCs), obtained at new diagnosis, from a patient treated with antithyroid drugs. These receptors were taken from a woman aged 25 to 39 with Graves disease. Each CDR3 is given with its conserved first and last residue. The order of the fields is D gene, clone size, J gene, V gene, CDR3 protein, CDR3 DNA. D genes are given only for firm matches. A row's size may be missing; if present it is once, few, many or a size class.

d_gene: TRBD1
abundance: many
j_gene: TRBJ1-2
v_gene: TRBV11-3
CDR3aa: CASSSPGTDYGYTF
CDR3nt: TGTGCCAGCAGCTCGCCAGGGACAGACTATGGCTACACCTTC

d_gene: NA
abundance: NA
j_gene: TRBJ2-7
v_gene: TRBV7-9
CDR3aa: CASSFQDSYEQYF
CDR3nt: TGTGCCAGCAGCTTCCAGGACAGCTACGAGCAGTACTTC

d_gene: TRBD1
abundance: once
j_gene: TRBJ1-1
v_gene: TRBV28
CDR3aa: CASSYGTGTEAFF
CDR3nt: TGTGCCAGCAGTTACGGGACAGGCACTGAAGCTTTCTTT

d_gene: TRBD1
abundance: many
j_gene: TRBJ1-5
v_gene: TRBV14
CDR3aa: CASSPRWDSSNQPQHF
CDR3nt: TGTGCCAGCAGCCCGCGCTGGGACAGCAGCAATCAGCCCCAGCATTTT

d_gene: NA
abundance: many
j_gene: TRBJ1-2
v_gene: TRBV11-2
CDR3aa: CASSRLVGDGYTF
CDR3nt: TGTGCCAGCAGTAGATTAGTAGGGGATGGCTACACCTTC

d_gene: NA
abundance: NA
j_gene: TRBJ1-2
v_gene: TRBV24-1
CDR3aa: CATSDPRFYGYTF
CDR3nt: TGTGCCACCAGTGATCCGCGGTTCTATGGCTACACCTTC

d_gene: NA
abundance: many
j_gene: TRBJ2-2
v_gene: TRBV6-1
CDR3aa: CASQDLVANTGELFF
CDR3nt: TGTGCCAGCCAGGATTTGGTCGCGAACACCGGGGAGCTGTTTTTT

d_gene: TRBD1
abundance: few
j_gene: TRBJ1-2
v_gene: TRBV7-9
CDR3aa: CASSLAGQGSLGGYTF
CDR3nt: TGTGCCAGCAGCTTAGCTGGACAGGGTTCTTTAGGTGGCTACACCTTC

d_gene: NA
abundance: NA
j_gene: TRBJ2-3
v_gene: TRBV29-1
CDR3aa: CSVDRDRHGSSTDTQYF
CDR3nt: TGCAGCGTTGACCGGGACCGACACGGGTCTAGCACAGATACGCAGTATTTT

d_gene: NA
abundance: many
j_gene: TRBJ1-4
v_gene: TRBV2
CDR3aa: CASRGEKLFF
CDR3nt: TGTGCCAGCAGGGGCGAAAAACTGTTTTTT

d_gene: TRBD1
abundance: many
j_gene: TRBJ2-1
v_gene: TRBV24-1
CDR3aa: CATSDLEGALGNEQFF
CDR3nt: TGTGCCACCAGTGATTTGGAGGGGGCTCTTGGCAATGAGCAGTTCTTC

d_gene: NA
abundance: few
j_gene: TRBJ1-3
v_gene: TRBV18
CDR3aa: CASSPPSGTAGNTIYF
CDR3nt: TGTGCCAGCTCACCACCCTCCGGGACTGCAGGAAACACCATATATTTT

d_gene: NA
abundance: NA
j_gene: TRBJ1-1
v_gene: TRBV7-3
CDR3aa: CASSLNPGPEGAFF
CDR3nt: TGTGCCAGCAGCTTAAACCCAGGCCCGGAGGGTGCTTTCTTT

d_gene: TRBD1
abundance: many
j_gene: TRBJ1-1
v_gene: TRBV2
CDR3aa: CASSGQGGDTEAFF
CDR3nt: TGTGCCAGCAGTGGACAGGGCGGGGACACTGAAGCTTTCTTT

d_gene: NA
abundance: many
j_gene: TRBJ2-1
v_gene: TRBV14
CDR3aa: CASSQMQGRNNEQFF
CDR3nt: TGTGCCAGCAGCCAAATGCAGGGAAGAAACAATGAGCAGTTCTTC

d_gene: NA
abundance: many
j_gene: TRBJ2-2
v_gene: TRBV28
CDR3aa: CASSLRSGELFF
CDR3nt: TGTGCCAGCAGTTTACGGTCCGGGGAGCTGTTTTTT

d_gene: TRBD2
abundance: many
j_gene: TRBJ2-1
v_gene: TRBV10-1
CDR3aa: CASRSPGDRLAGYNEQFF
CDR3nt: TGCGCCAGCAGATCTCCCGGGGATCGACTAGCGGGATACAATGAGCAGTTCTTC

d_gene: TRBD1
abundance: NA
j_gene: TRBJ1-2
v_gene: TRBV7-2
CDR3aa: CASSFPGTGSGYTF
CDR3nt: TGTGCCAGCAGCTTCCCCGGGACAGGGTCGGGCTACACCTTC

d_gene: NA
abundance: many
j_gene: TRBJ1-1
v_gene: TRBV30
CDR3aa: CAWSVREGRNTEAFF
CDR3nt: TGTGCCTGGAGTGTACGGGAGGGGCGGAACACTGAAGCTTTCTTT

d_gene: NA
abundance: many
j_gene: TRBJ1-5
v_gene: TRBV6-2/TRBV6-3
CDR3aa: CASSDEPHQPQHF
CDR3nt: TGTGCCAGCAGTGACGAGCCCCATCAGCCCCAGCATTTT

d_gene: TRBD1
abundance: many
j_gene: TRBJ2-7
v_gene: TRBV20-1
CDR3aa: CSASRDRAYEQYF
CDR3nt: TGCAGTGCATCAAGGGACAGAGCCTACGAGCAGTACTTC

d_gene: NA
abundance: many
j_gene: TRBJ1-1
v_gene: TRBV12-3/TRBV12-4
CDR3aa: CASSLSPGQEPEAFF
CDR3nt: TGTGCCAGCAGCCTTAGCCCGGGACAAGAACCTGAAGCTTTCTTT

d_gene: NA
abundance: many
j_gene: TRBJ2-5
v_gene: TRBV6-1
CDR3aa: CASSPRGAGRKETQYF
CDR3nt: TGTGCCAGCAGTCCCCGAGGAGCGGGCAGAAAAGAGACCCAGTACTTC

d_gene: NA
abundance: few
j_gene: TRBJ2-2
v_gene: TRBV4-1
CDR3aa: CASSRGTNTGELFF
CDR3nt: TGCGCCAGCAGCCGAGGGACGAACACCGGGGAGCTGTTTTTT